The rows below give T cell receptor beta chains drawn from one sample of a study of beta chain features in type 1 diabetes. Profiling relied on immunoSEQ multiplex PCR, and the TCRdb table lists in-frame clones only, not all of them. This table holds 250,000 to 300,000 clones, around 24% found once. Source material: naive CD4+ T cells from blood. These receptors all stem from a woman aged 30 to 39 with type 1 diabetes. CDR3s include the opening cysteine and the closing phenylalanine or tryptophan. A D gene is named only where the DNA matches it firmly. Size is stated for part of the rows, as once, few or many counts, or as a class when the clone is expanded.

V gene: TRBV28
D gene: .
J gene: TRBJ2-1
clone size: few
CDR3 DNA: TGTGCCAGCACCGCCCCAGGGTACAAGAATGAGCAGTTCTTC
CDR3 protein: CASTAPGYKNEQFF

V gene: TRBV5-1
D gene: .
J gene: TRBJ1-1
clone size: few
CDR3 DNA: TGCGCCAGCAGCTTGGCGGGGAATAGTAACACTGAAGCTTTCTTT
CDR3 protein: CASSLAGNSNTEAFF

V gene: TRBV30
D gene: .
J gene: TRBJ1-2
clone size: few
CDR3 DNA: TGTGCCTGGATTCGGGCCGGAGGCTATGGCTACACCTTC
CDR3 protein: CAWIRAGGYGYTF

V gene: TRBV2
D gene: .
J gene: TRBJ1-5
clone size: .
CDR3 DNA: TGTGCCAGCGGGGGGGAAGGGTCCCAGCATTTT
CDR3 protein: CASGGEGSQHF

V gene: TRBV29-1
D gene: .
J gene: TRBJ2-1
clone size: .
CDR3 DNA: TGCAGCGTTTCGGGTTCGGACAATGAGCAGTTCTTC
CDR3 protein: CSVSGSDNEQFF

V gene: TRBV18
D gene: TRBD2
J gene: TRBJ2-6
clone size: .
CDR3 DNA: TGTGCCAGCTCACCACGGACTGGGAGGGCTGGGGCCAACGTCCTGACTTTC
CDR3 protein: CASSPRTGRAGANVLTF

V gene: TRBV4-1
D gene: .
J gene: TRBJ1-1
clone size: .
CDR3 DNA: TGCGCCAGCAGCCGTCCAGGGAGGAAGAACACTGAAGCTTTCTTT
CDR3 protein: CASSRPGRKNTEAFF

V gene: TRBV11-2
D gene: .
J gene: TRBJ1-4
clone size: .
CDR3 DNA: TGTGCCAGCAGCTTGGTGCGTCAGGGGACGAGTGAAAAACTGTTTTTT
CDR3 protein: CASSLVRQGTSEKLFF

V gene: TRBV18
D gene: .
J gene: TRBJ2-3
clone size: .
CDR3 DNA: TGTGCCAGCTCACCACCGCTAGCGTCTGCAGATACGCAGTATTTT
CDR3 protein: CASSPPLASADTQYF

V gene: TRBV27
D gene: .
J gene: TRBJ1-1
clone size: few
CDR3 DNA: TGTGCCAGCAGTAGACAAGTGAACACTGAAGCTTTCTTT
CDR3 protein: CASSRQVNTEAFF

V gene: TRBV2
D gene: TRBD2
J gene: TRBJ2-3
clone size: few
CDR3 DNA: TGTGCCAGCGTAGGGACTAGCGGGCACACAGATACGCAGTATTTT
CDR3 protein: CASVGTSGHTDTQYF

V gene: TRBV20-1
D gene: .
J gene: TRBJ2-7
clone size: .
CDR3 DNA: TGCAGTGCTGGGGACTTTTACGAGCAGTACTTC
CDR3 protein: CSAGDFYEQYF

V gene: TRBV28
D gene: TRBD2
J gene: TRBJ2-5
clone size: few
CDR3 DNA: TGTGCCAGCAGATTACTAGCGGGAGGGTCCCAGTACTTC
CDR3 protein: CASRLLAGGSQYF

V gene: TRBV30
D gene: .
J gene: TRBJ2-7
clone size: .
CDR3 DNA: TGTGCCTGGAGTGTACTCCTCAAGGAGGCCTCCTACGAGCAGTACTTC
CDR3 protein: CAWSVLLKEASYEQYF

V gene: TRBV18
D gene: .
J gene: TRBJ2-5
clone size: .
CDR3 DNA: TGTGCCAGCTCGCCTGGGAGTATCCAAGAGACCCAGTACTTC
CDR3 protein: CASSPGSIQETQYF

V gene: TRBV5-1
D gene: .
J gene: TRBJ2-7
clone size: .
CDR3 DNA: TGCGCCAGCAGCTTATATCGGGCAGGGGAATCCTACGAGCAGTACTTC
CDR3 protein: CASSLYRAGESYEQYF

V gene: TRBV7-2
D gene: .
J gene: TRBJ2-5
clone size: .
CDR3 DNA: TGTGCCAGCAGCAGGGGGCGGGGAGAGACCCAGTACTTC
CDR3 protein: CASSRGRGETQYF

V gene: TRBV2
D gene: .
J gene: TRBJ1-5
clone size: few
CDR3 DNA: TGTGCCAGCATACAGGAGAATAGCAATCAGCCCCAGCATTTT
CDR3 protein: CASIQENSNQPQHF

V gene: TRBV7-3
D gene: .
J gene: TRBJ2-6
clone size: .
CDR3 DNA: TGTGCCAGCAGCTTAGGGGGCACTGGGGCCAACGTCCTGACTTTC
CDR3 protein: CASSLGGTGANVLTF

V gene: TRBV6-5
D gene: TRBD2
J gene: TRBJ2-7
clone size: few
CDR3 DNA: TGTGCCAGCAGTTACGGGACTAGCGGTAATATCGACGAGCAGTACTTC
CDR3 protein: CASSYGTSGNIDEQYF

V gene: TRBV11-2
D gene: .
J gene: TRBJ2-5
clone size: .
CDR3 DNA: TGTGCCAGCAGCGTCCGAGGGCAGGAGACCCAGTACTTC
CDR3 protein: CASSVRGQETQYF

V gene: TRBV6-1
D gene: .
J gene: TRBJ1-2
clone size: few
CDR3 DNA: TGTGCCAGCAGACCGACAGGCATCTATGGCTACACCTTC
CDR3 protein: CASRPTGIYGYTF

V gene: TRBV28
D gene: TRBD1
J gene: TRBJ2-7
clone size: .
CDR3 DNA: TGTGCCAGCAGTTTGGCGGATAGGGACAGGGGCGACGAGCAGTACTTC
CDR3 protein: CASSLADRDRGDEQYF

V gene: TRBV30
D gene: .
J gene: TRBJ2-3
clone size: .
CDR3 DNA: TGTGCCTGGAGTGGTCAGGCCCCCGATACGCAGTATTTT
CDR3 protein: CAWSGQAPDTQYF

V gene: TRBV7-9
D gene: TRBD1
J gene: TRBJ1-4
clone size: few
CDR3 DNA: TGTGCCAGCAGTCGGACAGGGCAGGCTGAAAAACTGTTTTTT
CDR3 protein: CASSRTGQAEKLFF

V gene: TRBV6-1
D gene: .
J gene: TRBJ2-5
clone size: .
CDR3 DNA: TGTGCCAGCACCGAACGGGGTCGGCAAGAGACCCAGTACTTC
CDR3 protein: CASTERGRQETQYF

V gene: TRBV7-9
D gene: .
J gene: TRBJ1-2
clone size: few
CDR3 DNA: TGTGCCAGCAGTTTCCCCCACAGCTATGGCTACACCTTC
CDR3 protein: CASSFPHSYGYTF

V gene: TRBV28
D gene: TRBD2
J gene: TRBJ2-2
clone size: .
CDR3 DNA: TGTGCCAGCAGTTTAACGGCTAGCGGGAGGGCCTTAACCGGGGAGCTGTTTTTT
CDR3 protein: CASSLTASGRALTGELFF

V gene: TRBV19
D gene: TRBD2
J gene: TRBJ2-1
clone size: .
CDR3 DNA: TGTGCCAGTAGCCGGACTAGCGGGTACAATGAGCAGTTCTTC
CDR3 protein: CASSRTSGYNEQFF

V gene: TRBV15
D gene: TRBD2
J gene: TRBJ2-7
clone size: few
CDR3 DNA: TGTGCCACCAGCAGGGGCAGCGGGAGCACCTACGAGCAGTACTTC
CDR3 protein: CATSRGSGSTYEQYF

V gene: TRBV29-1
D gene: .
J gene: TRBJ1-2
clone size: few
CDR3 DNA: TGCAGCGTTGTTCGGCAGGACTATGGCTACACCTTC
CDR3 protein: CSVVRQDYGYTF

V gene: TRBV7-9
D gene: .
J gene: TRBJ2-7
clone size: .
CDR3 DNA: TGTGCCAGCAGCCCCCTTCCTAGCTCCTACGAGCAGTACTTC
CDR3 protein: CASSPLPSSYEQYF

V gene: TRBV19
D gene: .
J gene: TRBJ1-2
clone size: .
CDR3 DNA: TGTGCCAGTAGTATCCCCGGGACTGCTAACTATGGCTACACCTTC
CDR3 protein: CASSIPGTANYGYTF

V gene: TRBV4-1
D gene: .
J gene: TRBJ2-3
clone size: .
CDR3 DNA: TGCGCCAGCAGCCAGGACACCGCCTTCGCAGATACGCAGTATTTT
CDR3 protein: CASSQDTAFADTQYF

V gene: TRBV19
D gene: .
J gene: TRBJ2-5
clone size: .
CDR3 DNA: TGTGCCAGTAACCGGGGAGGAGAAGAGACCCAGTACTTC
CDR3 protein: CASNRGGEETQYF

V gene: TRBV7-3
D gene: TRBD2
J gene: TRBJ2-7
clone size: .
CDR3 DNA: TGTGCCAGCAGCTTAGCGGGAGGGCCCTACGAGCAGTACTTC
CDR3 protein: CASSLAGGPYEQYF

V gene: TRBV27
D gene: .
J gene: TRBJ2-3
clone size: few
CDR3 DNA: TGTGCCAGCAGTTTGGCTTCGAGCACAGATACGCAGTATTTT
CDR3 protein: CASSLASSTDTQYF

V gene: TRBV9
D gene: .
J gene: TRBJ1-1
clone size: .
CDR3 DNA: TGTGCCAGCAGCGTAGACTCCAGGGCAATGAACACTGAAGCTTTCTTT
CDR3 protein: CASSVDSRAMNTEAFF

V gene: TRBV5-6
D gene: TRBD2
J gene: TRBJ2-5
clone size: .
CDR3 DNA: TGTGCCAGCAGGTGGCGGGAGGGGGAAGAGACCCAGTACTTC
CDR3 protein: CASRWREGEETQYF

V gene: TRBV18
D gene: .
J gene: TRBJ1-5
clone size: .
CDR3 DNA: TGTGCCAGCTCACCGGACGGACTCCAGCCCCAGCATTTT
CDR3 protein: CASSPDGLQPQHF

V gene: TRBV5-1
D gene: .
J gene: TRBJ1-1
clone size: .
CDR3 DNA: TGCGCCAGCAGCTTGGGCGGTGAAGCTTTCTTT
CDR3 protein: CASSLGGEAFF

V gene: TRBV29-1
D gene: TRBD1
J gene: TRBJ1-5
clone size: .
CDR3 DNA: TGCAGCGTAGGGACAGGGAATAGCAATCAGCCCCAGCATTTT
CDR3 protein: CSVGTGNSNQPQHF

V gene: TRBV5-1
D gene: .
J gene: TRBJ2-7
clone size: .
CDR3 DNA: TGCGCCAGCAGCAATACGAAGGGGGGGGAAAACGAGCAGTACTTC
CDR3 protein: CASSNTKGGENEQYF

V gene: TRBV28
D gene: TRBD2
J gene: TRBJ2-7
clone size: .
CDR3 DNA: TGTGCCAGCAGTGCCTATAGCGGGGCCTACGAGCAGTACTTC
CDR3 protein: CASSAYSGAYEQYF

V gene: TRBV21-1
D gene: .
J gene: TRBJ2-3
clone size: few
CDR3 DNA: TGTGCCAGCAGCATAGCGGGAGTAGCAGATACGCAGTATTTT
CDR3 protein: CASSIAGVADTQYF

V gene: TRBV7-6
D gene: .
J gene: TRBJ2-7
clone size: .
CDR3 DNA: TGTGCCAGCAGCCCCAGGAGCTGGGGCCAAGTCGAGCAGTACTTC
CDR3 protein: CASSPRSWGQVEQYF

V gene: TRBV6-1
D gene: TRBD1
J gene: TRBJ2-1
clone size: .
CDR3 DNA: TGTGCCAGCAGTGAACCGGGACAGGGGGCGCTCGATGAGCAGTTCTTC
CDR3 protein: CASSEPGQGALDEQFF

V gene: TRBV5-1
D gene: .
J gene: TRBJ2-1
clone size: .
CDR3 DNA: TGCGCCAGCAGCTTGCGGGACTCCCGGGTGGGTGAGCAGTTCTTC
CDR3 protein: CASSLRDSRVGEQFF

V gene: TRBV19
D gene: TRBD1
J gene: TRBJ1-4
clone size: .
CDR3 DNA: TGTGCCAGTGGTCCGGGACAGGGACGGGAAAAACTGTTTTTT
CDR3 protein: CASGPGQGREKLFF

V gene: TRBV5-1
D gene: .
J gene: TRBJ2-1
clone size: few
CDR3 DNA: TGCGCCAGCAGGAGATCTGCGGGGGCTAACAATGAGCAGTTCTTC
CDR3 protein: CASRRSAGANNEQFF

V gene: TRBV29-1
D gene: TRBD1
J gene: TRBJ1-4
clone size: few
CDR3 DNA: TGCAGCGTTGAAGGTCCAGGGGGAGAAAAACTGTTTTTT
CDR3 protein: CSVEGPGGEKLFF

V gene: TRBV4-1
D gene: TRBD2
J gene: TRBJ2-1
clone size: .
CDR3 DNA: TGCGCCAGCAGCCAAGGGCGAGCGGGAGGGCCTAGGAGGAATGAGCAGTTCTTC
CDR3 protein: CASSQGRAGGPRRNEQFF

V gene: TRBV5-1
D gene: .
J gene: TRBJ2-1
clone size: few
CDR3 DNA: TGCGCCAGCAGCTCTCAGGGTAACAATGAGCAGTTCTTC
CDR3 protein: CASSSQGNNEQFF

V gene: TRBV10-3
D gene: TRBD2
J gene: TRBJ2-3
clone size: few
CDR3 DNA: TGTGCCACCTTAGCGGGAGGGACAGATACGCAGTATTTT
CDR3 protein: CATLAGGTDTQYF

V gene: TRBV29-1
D gene: TRBD1
J gene: TRBJ1-1
clone size: .
CDR3 DNA: TGCAGCGTTGGCAGGGGGGACTTGAACACTGAAGCTTTCTTT
CDR3 protein: CSVGRGDLNTEAFF

V gene: TRBV4-1
D gene: .
J gene: TRBJ1-1
clone size: few
CDR3 DNA: TGCGCCAGCAGCCAGGTCGGGGGGAACACTGAAGCTTTCTTT
CDR3 protein: CASSQVGGNTEAFF

V gene: TRBV4-1
D gene: TRBD1
J gene: TRBJ1-1
clone size: .
CDR3 DNA: TGCGCCAGCAGCCAAGACCCGGGACAGCGTAACACTGAAGCTTTCTTT
CDR3 protein: CASSQDPGQRNTEAFF

V gene: TRBV29-1
D gene: TRBD1
J gene: TRBJ2-7
clone size: .
CDR3 DNA: TGCAGCGCCAATCCGGGACAGGGCGCAATACAGTACTTC
CDR3 protein: CSANPGQGAIQYF

V gene: TRBV29-1
D gene: TRBD2
J gene: TRBJ2-3
clone size: .
CDR3 DNA: TGCAGCGCCCGGCCTAGCGGTAGCACAGATACGCAGTATTTT
CDR3 protein: CSARPSGSTDTQYF